This record looks at one TCR beta chain sequence and its context. Antigen specificity is unknown. Unrecorded immune exposure was likely among donors, who were nominally healthy when sampled. PCR employed 60 Vbeta and 13 Jbeta primers. TCRdb's table, derived via immunoSEQ multiplex PCR, lists solely in-frame clones and lacks some. The table includes tens of thousands of clones, roughly 73% detected once. The data belong to a study of cytomegalovirus exposure and HLA in healthy donors. Overall study results and limits: Later, an analysis showed that TCR beta chains associated with HLA were more clonally expanded than others that were equally common.

The clonotype originates from a middle-aged man in good health and CMV-seronegative. The specimen was PBMCs.

The CDR3 DNA sequence: TGTGCCGGCCGGGACAGGGCGAATCTGTTTTTT. Protein: CAGRDRANLFF. The chain employs TRBV30 and TRBJ2-2; 9 bases agree with TRBD1. CDR3 length: 11 amino acids. Losses at the gene ends were 8 bases for V and 14 bases for J; bases not matched to a gene: 9. Germline V gives CDR1 GTSNPN, CDR2 SVGIG (reference sequence).